The 32 T cell receptor beta chains presented below share a single source sample, sequenced in a study of response to subunit inactivated influenza vaccine (dated by TCRdb to 2016 to 2019). Libraries were made using RT-PCR. Sequencing took place on an Illumina HiSeq 2500. In-frame beta chains were kept once TCRdb had trimmed the public reads at Q25 with fastp and called clones with MiXCR. Each CDR3 protein gets just one entry, which takes the most common genes and DNA from the rows behind it. Present in this sample are 700,000 to 800,000 distinct CDR3 sequences, approximately 17% of which were seen just once. Together, the top ten hold about a tenth of the sample. The sample was PBMCs from blood, taken more than 4 days after vaccination. These receptor sequences come from a man aged 50 or older who received an inactivated influenza vaccine. Donor details come from another sample of the same person, matched by shared clones.

The chain joins TRBV29-1 to TRBJ2-7, with D hard to call. The CDR3 is 13 residues long. Deletions cut 6 bases from V and 2 bases from J, with 14 bases between. The germline V gene has CDR1 SQVTM and CDR2 ANQGSEA. CDR3 nucleotide sequence: TGCAGCGTGGCCCCTCGAGGAGCCTACGAGCAGTACTTC. Its translation: CSVAPRGAYEQYF.

A word on this clonotype: One junction end does not reproduce the germline sequence, and a read error may be involved. The genes are TRBV20-1 and TRBJ1-1; no definite D call. From germline, CDR1 is DFQATT and CDR2 SNEGSKA (reference sequence). CDR3 length equals 16 residues. This chain's CDR3 is CSARDLRDWANAEAFF. CDR3 coding DNA: TGCAGTGCTAGAGATCTACGAGACTGGGCGAACGCTGAAGCTTTCTTT.

The J gene is TRBJ2-2, the V gene TRBV10-2; D may be TRBD1 (5 bases). The length of the CDR3 is 14 residues. Germline V gene data show CDR1 as WSHSY and CDR2 as SAAADI. Between the trimmed V and J ends, which lost 4 bases and 5 bases, there was a span of 11 bases. CDR3 residues: CASSGAPGTGELFF. DNA for the CDR3: TGCGCCAGCAGTGGGGCCCCAGGGACCGGGGAGCTGTTTTTT.

A note on this clonotype: Mismatch with germline at one junction end may stem from a read error. The chain carries TRBV5-1 and TRBJ2-3; D gene ambiguous. The germline V gene encodes CDR1 SGHRS and CDR2 YFSETQ. This CDR3 has 13 residues. CDR3 sequence: CASSLVPTETQYF. CDR3 sequence (DNA): TGCGCCAGCAGCTTGGTCCCTACAGAGACGCAGTATTTT.

This CDR3 is CATSESIQGHTQYF. Here the CDR3 DNA reads TGTGCCACCAGTGAGTCCATCCAGGGACATACGCAGTATTTT. The rearrangement links TRBV24-1 to TRBJ2-3; D assignment may be TRBD1 or TRBD2 (5 bases each). The CDR3 length is 14 residues. Per the germline V gene, CDR1 is KGHDR and CDR2 is SFDVKD. Between the trimmed V and J ends, which lost 4 bases and 7 bases, there was a span of 14 bases.

CDR3: CATEGTSGPYEQYF. For the CDR3, the DNA is TGTGCCACCGAGGGGACTAGCGGACCCTACGAGCAGTACTTC. The chain links TRBV6-1 to TRBJ2-7; 11 bases align to TRBD2. Trimming removed 10 bases from V and 2 bases from J; junction bases left unmatched: 7. The V gene's germline CDR1 is MNHNS and CDR2 SASEGT. The CDR3 covers 14 residues.

Turning to this clonotype: A junction end diverges from the germline sequence, so it may reflect a read error. This chain joins TRBV15 and TRBJ2-4; TRBD1 might be the D (6 bases). Germline CDR1 LNHNV, CDR2 YYDKDF (reference sequence). The CDR3 consists of 16 residues. The CDR3 sequence is CATSRARGIAKTIQYF. CDR3 DNA sequence: TGTGCCACCAGCCGGGCCAGGGGAATAGCCAAAACCATTCAGTACTTC.

The rearrangement links TRBV5-1 to TRBJ1-2, with D possibly being TRBD1 (6 bases). The CDR3 consists of 15 residues. Between the trimmed V and J ends, which lost 3 bases and 4 bases, there was a span of 16 bases. Germline assignment: CDR1 SGHRS and CDR2 YFSETQ. This chain's CDR3 is CASSWDTEGTYGYTF. The CDR3 nucleotides are TGCGCCAGCAGCTGGGACACAGAAGGTACCTATGGCTACACCTTC.

This clonotype was detected a few times. The chain uses TRBV7-2 and TRBJ2-1; TRBD2 agrees at 10 bases. This CDR3 spans 17 amino acids. The junction had 6 bases not matched to a gene; V was cut back by 1 base and J by 3 bases. CDR1 SGHTA and CDR2 FQGNSA come from the germline V gene. CDR3 in amino acids: CASSLGAGGPIYNEQFF. The CDR3 DNA sequence: TGTGCCAGCAGCTTAGGAGCGGGAGGGCCAATCTACAATGAGCAGTTCTTC.

In its sample, this clonotype was seen a few times. The rearrangement joins TRBV25-1 to TRBJ2-1; 8 bases match TRBD1. J gave up 9 bases and V 2 bases, and 15 bases lay outside the gene matches. Germline loops: CDR1 MGHDK, CDR2 SYGVNS. CDR3 size: 17 residues. For the CDR3, the DNA is TGTGCCAGCAGTGAAGGATTGGCAGGGGGCTGGTTAGGTGAGCAGTTCTTC. It yields the protein CASSEGLAGGWLGEQFF.

This clonotype showed up many times. CDR3 nucleotides: TGTGCCATCAGCTCGTTGGAGACCCAGTACTTC. It translates to CAISSLETQYF. The chain carries TRBV10-3 and TRBJ2-5; unclear D gene. The CDR3 loop spans 11 amino acids. The V gene's germline CDR1 is ENHRY and CDR2 SYGVKD. Between the trimmed V and J ends, which lost 6 bases and 5 bases, there was a span of 7 bases.

V and J are TRBV28 and TRBJ2-1; 9 bases fit TRBD1. Germline trimming cut 6 bases from V and 6 bases from J; bases unmatched to any gene: 9. The CDR3 is made up of 15 amino acids. Per the germline V gene, CDR1 is MDHEN and CDR2 is SYDVKM. The CDR3 reads CASRVGTGIINEQFF. CDR3 nucleotides: TGTGCCAGCAGAGTCGGGACAGGGATTATCAATGAGCAGTTCTTC.

This clonotype was observed a few times. The chain joins TRBV6-1 to TRBJ2-7, with D possibly matching TRBD2 (5 bases). CDR1 and CDR2 (germline): MNHNS, SASEGT. The CDR3 runs 14 residues. The V end lost 5 bases, the J end lost 1 base, and 12 bases lay between the germline ends. The CDR3 DNA reads as TGTGCCAGCAGTCGCAGTCGGGATTCCTACGAGCAGTACTTC. Its protein product is CASSRSRDSYEQYF.

There are many counts of this clonotype. Germline is not matched at one junction end, which may reflect a read error. V gene TRBV12-3 or TRBV12-4 combines with J gene TRBJ1-1, with D possibly matching TRBD1 (6 bases). The CDR3 spans 14 residues. The CDR3 coding sequence is TGCGCCAGCAGCTTAAGAGGGGGGGGCACTGAAGCTTTCTTT. Translating it yields CASSLRGGGTEAFF.

The CDR3 DNA reads as TGCGCCAGCAGCCAAGATTACGGCGGGGGGTGGTATGAGCAGTTCTTC. Its translation: CASSQDYGGGWYEQFF. The chain is built from TRBV4-1 and TRBJ2-1; 8 bases match TRBD2. The CDR3 sequence is 16 residues long. Germline assignment: CDR1 MGHRA and CDR2 YSYEKL. V lost 0 bases and J lost 8; bases outside the gene matches: 9.

V gene TRBV7-6 combines with J gene TRBJ1-2, with 7 positions matching TRBD1. This CDR3 comprises 13 residues. V gave up 4 bases and J gave up 7 bases; unmatched junction bases: 6. CDR1 is SGHVS, CDR2 FNYEAQ, per germline. The CDR3 loop reads CASSWDSLGGYTF. Here the CDR3 DNA reads TGTGCCAGCAGCTGGGACAGTCTCGGTGGCTACACCTTC.

V gene TRBV6-5 combines with J gene TRBJ2-3; the D gene is possibly TRBD1 (5 bases). V lost 1 base and J lost 2, with 13 bases in between. The CDR3 contains 16 residues. Germline V CDR1 and CDR2: MNHEY, SVGAGI. The DNA of the CDR3 is TGTGCCAGCAGTTACTACAGGCCCGTCAACACAGATACGCAGTATTTT. Its protein is CASSYYRPVNTDTQYF.

The table lists this clonotype with a few counts. The rearrangement joins TRBV28 to TRBJ2-1; TRBD2 agrees at 10 bases. Germline-derived CDR1 and CDR2 are MDHEN and SYDVKM. CDR3 length equals 16 residues. V gave up 4 bases and J gave up 3 bases; unmatched junction bases: 6. The chain's CDR3 is CASSSSGSLDYNEQFF. CDR3 in DNA: TGTGCCAGCAGTTCTAGCGGGAGTTTAGACTACAATGAGCAGTTCTTC.

The chain uses TRBV11-2 and TRBJ2-5; D unclear. Germline V gives CDR1 SGHAT, CDR2 FQNNGV. The V end was cut by 1 base, the J end by 1 base, with 10 bases between. This CDR3 has 15 amino acids. CDR3 protein: CASSLVGRIQETQYF. The CDR3 nucleotides are TGTGCCAGCAGCTTAGTTGGGCGGATCCAAGAGACCCAGTACTTC.

This clonotype was seen many times. J is TRBJ2-1 and V is TRBV6-1; no definite D call. Between the trimmed V and J ends, which lost 9 bases and 1 base, there was a span of 16 bases. The germline gives CDR1 MNHNS, CDR2 SASEGT. This CDR3 spans 15 amino acids. The CDR3 sequence is CASRAAKLSYNEQFF. CDR3 DNA: TGTGCCAGTCGGGCAGCTAAATTGTCCTACAATGAGCAGTTCTTC.

This clonotype was found a few times. This chain connects TRBV7-8 to TRBJ2-7; D not resolved. This CDR3 is 14 amino acids long. Deletions cut 2 bases from V and 3 bases from J, with 11 bases between. The V gene's germline CDR1 is SGHVS and CDR2 FQNEAQ. The CDR3 nucleotides are TGTGCCAGCAGCTTATCTAGACTGGTCTACGAGCAGTACTTC. Protein sequence: CASSLSRLVYEQYF.

This clonotype was counted at least ten times. This chain uses TRBV28 with TRBJ1-6; D not resolved. V lost 7 bases and J 0 bases, leaving 13 bases between the germline ends. This CDR3 is built from 16 residues. Germline V CDR1 and CDR2: MDHEN, SYDVKM. CDR3 DNA: TGTGCCAGCAAGGATGGTTCGAACTCCTATAATTCACCCCTCCACTTT. Its protein is CASKDGSNSYNSPLHF. The full variable domain, with the rest looked up from reference TRBV28 and TRBJ1-6, is DVKVTQSSRYLVKRTGEKVFLECVQDMDHENMFWYRQDPGLGLRLIYFSYDVKMKEKGDIPEGYSVSREKKERFSLILESASTNQTSMYLCASKDGSNSYNSPLHFGNGTRLTVT.

The J gene is TRBJ1-1, the V gene TRBV7-2; no clear D gene. The germline CDR1 and CDR2 sequences are SGHTA and FQGNSA. The CDR3 is made up of 12 amino acids. With 4 bases removed from V and 4 bases from J, the gap between germline ends came to 7 bases. The CDR3 DNA is TGTGCCAGCAGCTATGCACGCACTGAAGCTTTCTTT. Encoded protein: CASSYARTEAFF.

This clonotype was counted between two and nine times. The rearrangement links TRBV6-5 to TRBJ2-7; a weak D match, TRBD2 (7 bases). CDR1 is MNHEY, CDR2 SVGAGI, per germline. V dropped 0 bases and J dropped 7 bases, with 16 bases sitting between them. The CDR3 spans 15 residues. The CDR3 sequence is CASSYSNRGAREQYF. The CDR3 DNA reads as TGTGCCAGCAGTTACTCGAATCGGGGGGCGAGGGAGCAGTACTTC.

This rearrangement joins TRBV10-3 to TRBJ2-3; 8 nucleotides agree with TRBD1. This CDR3 region has 19 residues. CDR1 is ENHRY, CDR2 SYGVKD, per germline. V gave up 0 bases and J gave up 1 base; unmatched junction bases: 12. The CDR3 sequence: CAISESRDRGWVGTDTQYF. The CDR3 nucleotides read TGTGCCATCAGTGAGTCGAGAGACAGGGGATGGGTGGGCACAGATACGCAGTATTTT.

This chain links TRBV15 with TRBJ2-5, with unresolved D. Looked up from germline, CDR1 is LNHNV and CDR2 is YYDKDF (reference sequence). CDR3 length: 12 amino acids. V dropped 3 bases and J dropped 5 bases, with 7 bases sitting between them. This CDR3 is CATSSPWETQYF. The CDR3 region has the DNA TGTGCCACCAGCAGCCCCTGGGAGACCCAGTACTTC. The full variable domain, with the rest looked up from reference TRBV15 and TRBJ2-5, is DAMVIQNPRYQVTQFGKPVTLSCSQTLNHNVMYWYQQKSSQAPKLLFHYYDKDFNNEADTPDNFQSRRPNTSFCFLDIRSPGLGDTAMYLCATSSPWETQYFGPGTRLLVL.

A few counts support this clonotype. V gene TRBV4-1 combines with J gene TRBJ2-2; D uncertain. V shed 0 bases and J shed 0 bases, with 8 bases lying between them. The CDR3 runs to 16 residues. The germline V gene has CDR1 MGHRA and CDR2 YSYEKL. As DNA, the CDR3 is TGCGCCAGCAGCCAAGATGTAGGAGCGAACACCGGGGAGCTGTTTTTT. Translated: CASSQDVGANTGELFF.

This chain uses TRBV7-9 with TRBJ2-3; 10 bases are shared with TRBD1. V trimming: 4 bases; J trimming: 0 bases; junction bases outside the gene matches: 4. This CDR3 is built from 16 residues. Germline V lookup: CDR1 SEHNR, CDR2 FQNEAQ (reference sequence). The CDR3 DNA reads as TGTGCCAGCAGCTCCCGGACAGGGGGAAGCACAGATACGCAGTATTTT. It codes for CASSSRTGGSTDTQYF.

The gene calls are TRBV18 and TRBJ1-3, with 7 bases matching TRBD1. Unmatched junction bases numbered 9, after V lost 4 bases and J lost 0 bases. CDR1 and CDR2 from the germline V gene are KGHSH and LQKENI. The CDR3 length is 17 residues. The CDR3 DNA follows: TGTGCCAGCTCACTCTCCGGACAGGCTCTCTCTGGAAACACCATATATTTT. Protein sequence: CASSLSGQALSGNTIYF. The full variable domain, in which reference TRBV18 and TRBJ1-3 provide the parts outside the CDR3, is NAGVMQNPRHLVRRRGQEARLRCSPMKGHSHVYWYRQLPEEGLKFMVYLQKENIIDESGMPKERFSAEFPKEGPSILRIQQVVRGDSAAYFCASSLSGQALSGNTIYFGEGSWLTVV.

The chain links TRBV5-1 to TRBJ1-1; possibly TRBD1 for D (6 bases). Trimming took 4 bases from V and 5 from J, leaving 15 bases between them. The CDR3 is 14 residues long. Germline assignment: CDR1 SGHRS and CDR2 YFSETQ. This chain's CDR3 is CASSPKTGTTEAFF. The CDR3 DNA sequence: TGCGCCAGCAGCCCCAAGACAGGAACAACTGAAGCTTTCTTT. Combining the CDR3 with reference TRBV5-1 and TRBJ1-1 gives the whole variable domain KAGVTQTPRYLIKTRGQQVTLSCSPISGHRSVSWYQQTPGQGLQFLFEYFSETQRNKGNFPGRFSGRQFSNSRSEMNVSTLELGDSALYLCASSPKTGTTEAFFGQGTRLTVV.

This chain uses TRBV24-1 with TRBJ2-2; possible D gene TRBD2, 6 bases. The V gene lost 4 bases and the J gene lost 8 bases, with 19 bases spanning the gap. Germline CDR1 and CDR2: KGHDR and SFDVKD. The CDR3 totals 16 residues. Written as DNA, the CDR3 is TGTGCCACCAGTGACTCGGACACCGCGGGGAAAGGGGAGCTGTTTTTT. Protein product: CATSDSDTAGKGELFF.

In its sample, this clonotype was seen a few times. The chain combines TRBV15 with TRBJ2-5; 13 nucleotides match TRBD2. The CDR3 spans 15 residues. Germline values: CDR1 LNHNV, CDR2 YYDKDF (reference sequence). V shed 3 bases and J 3 bases; nucleotides not matched to a gene: 1. CDR3: CATSRGLAGKETQYF. The CDR3 nucleotides are TGTGCCACCAGCAGGGGACTAGCGGGGAAAGAGACCCAGTACTTC.